A selection of T cell receptor beta chains follows, all from one sample in a study of blood T cells in healthy people across ages. TCRdb reprocessed the 5' RACE reads via MiXCR and lists one record per CDR3 protein. The table records around 1,800,000 distinct CDR3 sequences, approximately 39% of them present only once. Sequenced sample: blood. Source of these receptors: a human donor in good health. The CDR3 runs from the conserved cysteine through the conserved F or W. Each record gives: D gene, V gene, J gene, clone size, CDR3 protein, CDR3 DNA. D genes are given only for firm matches. Clone size is not always given. Where it is, it says once, few, many or a class for expanded clones.

D gene: TRBD1; V gene: TRBV7-9; J gene: TRBJ1-4; clone size: NA; CDR3 protein: CASSPRTGTDEKLFF; CDR3 DNA: TGTGCCAGCAGCCCTCGGACAGGGACCGATGAAAAACTGTTTTTT
D gene: TRBD1; V gene: TRBV7-2; J gene: TRBJ1-2; clone size: NA; CDR3 protein: CASTTRDRGRVHYGYTF; CDR3 DNA: TGTGCCAGCACCACACGGGACAGGGGTCGAGTTCACTATGGCTACACCTTC
D gene: NA; V gene: TRBV11-2; J gene: TRBJ2-7; clone size: NA; CDR3 protein: CASSFLRGWGYEQYF; CDR3 DNA: TGTGCCAGCAGCTTCCTGCGGGGTTGGGGCTACGAGCAGTACTTC
D gene: NA; V gene: TRBV7-8; J gene: TRBJ2-6; clone size: NA; CDR3 protein: CASTKEGAYEQDF; CDR3 DNA: TGTGCCAGCACCAAAGAGGGAGCGTACGAGCAGGACTTC
D gene: TRBD2; V gene: TRBV5-6; J gene: TRBJ2-1; clone size: NA; CDR3 protein: CASSLRLAGGPPEQFF; CDR3 DNA: TGTGCCAGCAGCTTGAGACTAGCGGGGGGGCCTCCTGAGCAGTTCTTC
D gene: NA; V gene: TRBV20-1; J gene: TRBJ2-7; clone size: NA; CDR3 protein: CSASGQSPALSYEQYF; CDR3 DNA: TGCAGTGCCTCCGGACAGTCCCCTGCTCTTTCCTACGAGCAGTACTTC
D gene: TRBD2; V gene: TRBV12-3/TRBV12-4; J gene: TRBJ2-5; clone size: NA; CDR3 protein: CASNLAGAIQETQYF; CDR3 DNA: TGTGCCAGCAACCTAGCGGGGGCCATCCAAGAGACCCAGTACTTC
D gene: TRBD1; V gene: TRBV9; J gene: TRBJ1-2; clone size: few; CDR3 protein: CASSISGTGGNYGYTF; CDR3 DNA: TGTGCCAGCAGCATCTCAGGGACAGGGGGTAACTATGGCTACACCTTC
D gene: NA; V gene: TRBV7-2; J gene: TRBJ1-2; clone size: NA; CDR3 protein: CASSLASGSNNYGYTF; CDR3 DNA: TGTGCCAGCAGCTTAGCATCAGGGTCTAACAACTATGGCTACACCTTC
D gene: NA; V gene: TRBV7-9; J gene: TRBJ2-7; clone size: NA; CDR3 protein: CASSPTAVRNEQYF; CDR3 DNA: TGTGCCAGCAGCCCGACCGCCGTGAGGAACGAGCAGTACTTC
D gene: TRBD2; V gene: TRBV4-3; J gene: TRBJ2-3; clone size: NA; CDR3 protein: CASSQDLAGYTDTQYF; CDR3 DNA: TGCGCCAGCAGCCAAGATTTAGCGGGTTACACAGATACGCAGTATTTT
D gene: NA; V gene: TRBV5-1; J gene: TRBJ2-1; clone size: NA; CDR3 protein: CASSPGSIPNEQFF; CDR3 DNA: TGCGCCAGCAGCCCCGGATCGATTCCGAATGAGCAGTTCTTC
D gene: TRBD2; V gene: TRBV5-1; J gene: TRBJ2-1; clone size: few; CDR3 protein: CASSSLGGGNNEQFF; CDR3 DNA: TGCGCCAGCAGCTCCTTGGGCGGGGGGAACAATGAGCAGTTCTTC
D gene: NA; V gene: TRBV4-3; J gene: TRBJ1-2; clone size: NA; CDR3 protein: CASSQDQAGVGGYTF; CDR3 DNA: TGCGCCAGCAGCCAGGATCAGGCGGGTGTAGGTGGCTACACCTTC
D gene: NA; V gene: TRBV4-1; J gene: TRBJ1-2; clone size: many; CDR3 protein: CASSQESYYGYTF; CDR3 DNA: TGCGCCAGCAGCCAAGAGAGTTACTATGGCTACACCTTC
D gene: NA; V gene: TRBV24-1; J gene: TRBJ1-2; clone size: NA; CDR3 protein: CATSDLSGYGYTF; CDR3 DNA: TGTGCCACCAGTGATTTGTCTGGTTATGGCTACACCTTC
D gene: NA; V gene: TRBV29-1; J gene: TRBJ2-5; clone size: few; CDR3 protein: CSAGETQYF; CDR3 DNA: TGCAGCGCCGGAGAGACCCAGTACTTC
D gene: NA; V gene: TRBV15; J gene: TRBJ2-5; clone size: NA; CDR3 protein: CATSREYQETQYF; CDR3 DNA: TGTGCCACCAGCAGAGAGTACCAAGAGACCCAGTACTTC
D gene: NA; V gene: TRBV29-1; J gene: TRBJ2-7; clone size: NA; CDR3 protein: CSVVSRNSYEQYF; CDR3 DNA: TGCAGCGTTGTGAGTCGAAACTCCTACGAGCAGTACTTC